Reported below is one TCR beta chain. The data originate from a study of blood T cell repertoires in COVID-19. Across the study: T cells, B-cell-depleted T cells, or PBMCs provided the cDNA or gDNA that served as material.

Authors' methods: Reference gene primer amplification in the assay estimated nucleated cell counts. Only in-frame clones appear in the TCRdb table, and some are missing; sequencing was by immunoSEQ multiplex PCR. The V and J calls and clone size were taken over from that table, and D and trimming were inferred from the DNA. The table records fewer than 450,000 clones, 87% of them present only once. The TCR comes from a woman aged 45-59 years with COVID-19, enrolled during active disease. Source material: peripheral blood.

The CDR3 loop reads CASSQDAGGYEQYF. The CDR3 DNA reads TGCGCCAGCAGCCAAGATGCAGGGGGGTACGAGCAGTACTTC. The V and J genes are TRBV4-3 and TRBJ2-7; the D gene is possibly TRBD1 (7 bases). The CDR3 is made up of 14 amino acids. CDR1 and CDR2 from the germline V gene are LGHNA and YSLEER. V shed 0 bases and J shed 4 bases, with 10 bases lying between them.